The 8 T cell receptor beta chains given below trace back to one sample, sequenced in a study of T cell responses to AZD1222 COVID-19 vaccine. The method was immunoSEQ multiplex PCR; TCRdb's version includes in-frame clones alone and lacks a portion of them. Of around 88,000 clones detected, about nine tenths appear once; the ten largest clones hold about 2.7%. The sample was peripheral blood, taken on day 0 of MenACWY control vaccination. The receptors were gathered from an adult in good health.

The chain combines TRBV28 with TRBJ1-5; D ambiguous. The V end lost 6 bases, the J end lost 5 bases, and 11 bases lay between the germline ends. Per germline, CDR1 MDHEN and CDR2 SYDVKM. This CDR3 region has 13 residues. CDR3 in amino acids: CASRPNIDQPQHF. The CDR3 nucleotides read TGTGCCAGCAGACCAAATATAGATCAGCCCCAGCATTTT.

V is TRBV9 and J is TRBJ1-4, with D possibly matching TRBD1 (6 bases). The CDR3 totals 15 residues. In germline, CDR1 is SGDLS, CDR2 YYNGEE. V was shortened by 5 bases and J by 6 bases, with 17 bases between the two germline ends. CDR3 residues: CASSAAETGYEKLFF. Written as DNA, the CDR3 is TGTGCCAGCAGTGCTGCCGAGACAGGATATGAAAAACTGTTTTTT.

The chain recombines TRBV7-2 with TRBJ1-4; TRBD1 agrees at 7 bases. V gave up 5 bases and J gave up 8 bases; unmatched junction bases: 8. The CDR3 loop spans 14 amino acids. The germline CDR1 and CDR2 sequences are SGHTA and FQGNSA. In DNA form, the CDR3 reads TGTGCCAGCAGCGCAACAGGGGTTGGGGAAAAACTGTTTTTT. As protein: CASSATGVGEKLFF.

The V gene is TRBV29-1, the J gene TRBJ1-1; D is perhaps TRBD1 (5 bases). The germline V gene encodes CDR1 SQVTM and CDR2 ANQGSEA. CDR3 length: 15 residues. Between the trimmed V and J ends, which lost 4 bases and 0 bases, there was a span of 15 bases. As DNA, the CDR3 is TGCAGCGTTGGCCCGCGCTGGGGACTGAACACTGAAGCTTTCTTT. This codes for CSVGPRWGLNTEAFF. Together with reference TRBV29-1 and TRBJ1-1, the CDR3 gives the full variable domain: SAVISQKPSRDICQRGTSLTIQCQVDSQVTMMFWYRQQPGQSLTLIATANQGSEATYESGFVIDKFPISRPNLTFSTLTVSNMSPEDSSIYLCSVGPRWGLNTEAFFGQGTRLTVV.

This clone was counted a single time. The chain employs TRBV19 and TRBJ2-3, with TRBD2 matching 8 bases. Germline assignment: CDR1 LNHDA and CDR2 SQIVND (reference sequence). The CDR3 runs 17 residues. J lost 4 bases, V lost 1 base, and 10 bases had no gene match. In DNA form, the CDR3 reads TGTGCCAGTAGTATAGGCCGTCTAACGGGGGGGCCAGATACGCAGTATTTT. Translated: CASSIGRLTGGPDTQYF.

The chain couples TRBV18 to TRBJ1-5; TRBD1 might be the D (6 bases). The germline V and J ends were trimmed by 8 bases and 6 bases, with 20 bases remaining between them. Looked up from germline, CDR1 is KGHSH and CDR2 is LQKENI. The CDR3 loop spans 15 amino acids. The CDR3 DNA is TGTGCCAGCCGCGAAACAGGGAAAGTAATTCAGCCCCAGCATTTT. It translates to CASRETGKVIQPQHF.

V gene TRBV21-1 combines with J gene TRBJ2-4; the table's TRBD1 call for D was not verified on the DNA. TRBV21-1 is listed as a pseudogene. This CDR3 spans 14 amino acids. The CDR3 reads CASRWTGGENIQYF. CDR3 coding DNA: TGTGCCAGCAGGTGGACAGGGGGGGAAAACATTCAGTACTTC.

The J gene is TRBJ2-1, the V gene TRBV6-1; 9 nucleotides align to TRBD2. CDR3 length: 17 amino acids. Germline V gene sequence: CDR1 MNHNS, CDR2 SASEGT. With 2 bases clipped from V and 10 bases from J, the junction kept 15 bases outside the gene matches. The CDR3 is CASSESIAGARHMEQFF. The CDR3 nucleotides are TGTGCCAGCAGTGAAAGTATAGCGGGGGCCCGGCATATGGAGCAGTTCTTC.